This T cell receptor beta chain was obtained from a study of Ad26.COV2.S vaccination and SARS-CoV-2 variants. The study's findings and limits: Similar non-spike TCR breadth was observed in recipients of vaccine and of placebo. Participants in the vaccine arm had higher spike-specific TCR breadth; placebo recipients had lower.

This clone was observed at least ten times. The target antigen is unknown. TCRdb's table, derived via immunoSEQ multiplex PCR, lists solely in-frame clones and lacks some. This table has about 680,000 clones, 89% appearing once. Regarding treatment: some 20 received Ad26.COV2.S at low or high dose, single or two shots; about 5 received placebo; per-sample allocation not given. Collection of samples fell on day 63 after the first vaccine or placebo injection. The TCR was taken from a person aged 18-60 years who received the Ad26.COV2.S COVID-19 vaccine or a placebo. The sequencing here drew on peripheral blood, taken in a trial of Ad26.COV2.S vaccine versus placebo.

The CDR3 protein is CASSSRPTSDEQFF. The CDR3 DNA follows: TGTGCCAGTAGTTCCCGCCCCACTAGCGATGAGCAGTTCTTC. The rearrangement uses TRBV19 and TRBJ2-1, with TRBD2 identical over 7 bases. Germline trimming cut 5 bases from V and 8 bases from J; bases unmatched to any gene: 9. Germline CDR1 LNHDA, CDR2 SQIVND (reference sequence). This CDR3 comprises 14 residues.